These 27 T cell receptor beta chains share one sample of origin, sequenced in a study of T-cell memory formation after mild COVID-19. TCRdb re-called the 5' RACE reads through MiXCR, storing one row per CDR3 protein. Found here are about 250,000 distinct CDR3 sequences, about a sixth of them singletons; the top ten hold 23%. What was sequenced was PBMCs or a T cell subset sorted from them (not recorded which). The receptors were sampled from a man younger than 30 who had mild COVID-19 (a few samples of this study predate the infection). Cell type and time point are not known.

Here the CDR3 reads CASPTGPGNTGELFF. In DNA form, the CDR3 reads TGTGCCAGCCCCACGGGGCCGGGAAACACCGGGGAGCTGTTTTTT. The V and J genes are TRBV2 and TRBJ2-2; possibly TRBD1 or TRBD2 for D (5 bases each). The CDR3 extends over 15 amino acids. Trimming removed 8 bases at V and 2 bases at J, with 15 bases between. Looked up from germline, CDR1 is SNHLY and CDR2 is FYNNEI. Full variable domain (outside the CDR3, taken from reference TRBV2 and TRBJ2-2): EPEVTQTPSHQVTQMGQEVILRCVPISNHLYFYWYRQILGQKVEFLVSFYNNEISEKSEIFDDQFSVERPDGSNFTLKIRSTKLEDSAMYFCASPTGPGNTGELFFGEGSRLTVL.

The chain combines TRBV9 with TRBJ1-1, with unresolved D. The CDR3 covers 14 residues. V was pared by 4 bases and J by 4 bases, with 14 bases between. Looked up from germline, CDR1 is SGDLS and CDR2 is YYNGEE. In nucleotides, the CDR3 is TGTGCCAGCAGCCCTCAGGTCATGGGCACTGAAGCTTTCTTT. Protein product: CASSPQVMGTEAFF.

This clonotype was observed a handful of times. The genes are TRBV4-3 and TRBJ2-2, with a tentative D call TRBD1 (5 bases). Germline CDR1 is LGHNA and CDR2 is YSLEER. The CDR3 sequence is 16 residues long. Trimming took 0 bases from V and 1 from J, leaving 9 bases between them. The DNA for the CDR3 is TGCGCCAGCAGCCAAGAGGTGCAGGGGAACACCGGGGAGCTGTTTTTT. Residues: CASSQEVQGNTGELFF.

V usage is TRBV6-2 or TRBV6-3 and J usage is TRBJ2-1; 8 bases are shared with TRBD1. In germline, CDR1 is MNHEY, CDR2 SVGEGT. This CDR3 has 14 amino acids. Unmatched junction bases numbered 16, after V lost 6 bases and J lost 15 bases. The CDR3 nucleotides read TGTGCCAGCAGAAACGAGGGGACAGGCCAACGGGCGTTCTTC. Translation gives CASRNEGTGQRAFF.

This clonotype was observed a few times. V gene TRBV7-2 combines with J gene TRBJ2-1; no definite D call. CDR3 length: 16 residues. Germline V CDR1 and CDR2: SGHTA, FQGNSA. V lost 10 bases and J 4 bases, leaving 23 bases between the germline ends. The CDR3 coding sequence is TGTGCCATCATTCGGTCGGCTCGCCAGAGGTACAATGAGCAGTTCTTC. This translates into CAIIRSARQRYNEQFF.

The rearrangement links TRBV19 to TRBJ2-3; 10 bases agree with TRBD1. The CDR3 sequence is 15 residues long. Germline V gene lookup returns CDR1 LNHDA and CDR2 SQIVND (reference sequence). Trimming removed 5 bases from V and 5 bases from J; junction bases left unmatched: 7. CDR3 nucleotides: TGTGCCAGTAGTCCCTGGGACAGGGGAGAAGATACGCAGTATTTT. It translates to CASSPWDRGEDTQYF.

In this sample, this clonotype turned up a few times. The chain is built from TRBV20-1 and TRBJ2-5; 9 nucleotides match TRBD2. Germline-derived CDR1 and CDR2 are DFQATT and SNEGSKA (reference sequence). The ends lost 1 base at V and 5 bases at J; junction bases unmatched: 2. CDR3 size: 13 residues. The CDR3 DNA follows: TGCAGTGCTAGAGTAGCGGGGGAGGAGACCCAGTACTTC. This translates into CSARVAGEETQYF.

V is TRBV5-1 and J is TRBJ2-5, with D perhaps TRBD1 (7 bases). The V gene lost 0 bases and the J gene lost 4 bases, with 19 bases spanning the gap. Germline assignment: CDR1 SGHRS and CDR2 YFSETQ. The CDR3 runs 17 residues. CDR3 in DNA: TGCGCCAGCAGCTTGGTTCCCCCAGGGCAGGGGGGAGAGACCCAGTACTTC. It codes for CASSLVPPGQGGETQYF.

The chain couples TRBV4-3 to TRBJ2-7; D is perhaps TRBD1 or TRBD2 (5 bases each). This CDR3 has 15 amino acids. The V end was cut by 0 bases, the J end by 4 bases, with 13 bases between. CDR1 is LGHNA and CDR2 is YSLEER in the germline V gene. The CDR3 coding sequence is TGCGCCAGCAGCCAAGAGGGGGACGGATTTTACGAGCAGTACTTC. It yields the protein CASSQEGDGFYEQYF.

The V gene is TRBV4-1, the J gene TRBJ2-1; D is uncertain. Trimming removed 0 bases from V and 0 bases from J, with 9 bases in between. This CDR3 is 16 amino acids long. Germline-derived CDR1 and CDR2 are MGHRA and YSYEKL. The CDR3 DNA is TGCGCCAGCAGCCAAGAAAGAGCGAGCTCCTACAATGAGCAGTTCTTC. Its protein is CASSQERASSYNEQFF.

In its sample, this clonotype was seen a few times. This chain connects TRBV12-3 or TRBV12-4 to TRBJ2-2; 7 bases are a match to TRBD1. With V trimmed by 4 bases and J by 4 bases, 3 bases remained unmatched. This CDR3 has 14 amino acids. The CDR3 here is CASSWTGFTGELFF. The DNA of the CDR3 is TGTGCCAGCAGTTGGACAGGTTTCACCGGGGAGCTGTTTTTT.

This chain links TRBV4-1 with TRBJ2-3; D assignment may be TRBD1 or TRBD2 (6 bases each). This CDR3 spans 16 amino acids. V lost 3 bases to trimming and J lost 0 bases, with 13 bases between them. CDR1 and CDR2 from the germline V gene are MGHRA and YSYEKL. CDR3 sequence: CASSHHRGRSTDTQYF. The CDR3 nucleotides read TGCGCCAGCAGCCATCATCGGGGGCGGAGCACAGATACGCAGTATTTT.

The V call is TRBV12-3 or TRBV12-4, the J call TRBJ2-3, with 13 bases aligning to TRBD2. The V and J ends lost 6 bases and 2 bases, in that order; junction bases with no gene match: 5. The CDR3 sequence is 16 residues long. CDR3 sequence: CASRRTSGGYTDTQYF. The CDR3 region has the DNA TGTGCCAGCAGAAGGACTAGCGGGGGATACACAGATACGCAGTATTTT.

This chain links TRBV3-1 with TRBJ1-2; D unclear. Germline assignment: CDR1 LGHDT and CDR2 YNNKEL (reference sequence). Trimming shortened V by 6 bases and J by 4 bases, and 15 bases separated the two germline ends. This CDR3 region has 14 residues. The CDR3 reads CASRRGRDAYGYTF. CDR3 nucleotides: TGTGCCAGCAGACGAGGACGGGATGCCTATGGCTACACCTTC.

The V gene is TRBV6-2 or TRBV6-3, the J gene TRBJ2-2, with a tentative D call TRBD1 (6 bases). Looked up from germline, CDR1 is MNHEY and CDR2 is SVGEGT. Trimming removed 2 bases at V and 2 bases at J, with 15 bases between. This CDR3 has 17 amino acids. CDR3 residues: CASSYVAGTSNTGELFF. CDR3 DNA sequence: TGTGCCAGCAGTTACGTGGCCGGGACATCTAACACCGGGGAGCTGTTTTTT.

This clonotype was observed a handful of times. This chain connects TRBV10-3 to TRBJ1-2, with a tentative D call TRBD1 (6 bases). Germline V gene sequence: CDR1 ENHRY, CDR2 SYGVKD. The CDR3 totals 16 residues. With 4 bases removed from V and 0 bases from J, the gap between germline ends came to 15 bases. CDR3 region: CAISGTRDTSNYGYTF. The CDR3 DNA sequence: TGTGCCATCAGTGGGACCCGGGACACTTCTAACTATGGCTACACCTTC.

This clonotype was counted a few times. CDR3 region: CASSSSGSPSGNTIYF. The CDR3 nucleotides read TGTGCCAGCAGCTCATCAGGGTCCCCATCTGGAAACACCATATATTTT. This chain links TRBV28 with TRBJ1-3; tentative D call: TRBD1 (5 bases). Trimming removed 6 bases from V and 1 base from J, with 16 bases in between. The CDR3 spans 16 residues. Per germline, CDR1 MDHEN and CDR2 SYDVKM.

This clonotype was detected many times. This chain links TRBV4-1 with TRBJ2-7; D ambiguous. The CDR3 contains 14 residues. Between the trimmed V and J ends, which lost 1 base and 0 bases, there was a span of 7 bases. Germline assignment: CDR1 MGHRA and CDR2 YSYEKL. The CDR3 is CASSQVRSSYEQYF. The CDR3 DNA is TGCGCCAGCAGCCAAGTCAGGTCCTCCTACGAGCAGTACTTC.

The chain is built from TRBV20-1 and TRBJ1-2; no reliable D call. V was shortened by 6 bases and J by 8 bases, with 19 bases between the two germline ends. The CDR3 sequence is 13 residues long. Germline CDR1 is DFQATT and CDR2 is SNEGSKA (reference sequence). CDR3 in DNA: TGCAGTGCGGGGAGGCGGGAGATCGAGGGCTACACCTTC. Encoded protein: CSAGRREIEGYTF.

This clonotype has just a few counts. The V gene is TRBV4-2, the J gene TRBJ2-1, with 10 bases aligning to TRBD1. Germline values: CDR1 LGHNA, CDR2 YNFKEQ. This CDR3 has 17 amino acids. V was pared by 1 base and J by 6 bases, with 9 bases of the junction left unmatched. CDR3 in DNA: TGTGCCAGCAGCCAAGTACGGATGGGACAGGGGATCAATGAGCAGTTCTTC. Translating it yields CASSQVRMGQGINEQFF.

This clonotype was recorded a few times. The chain joins TRBV4-2 to TRBJ2-7; 8 bases map to TRBD1. Trimming at V came to 4 bases and at J to 2 bases, leaving 4 bases not matched to a gene. The CDR3 length is 14 residues. The V gene's germline CDR1 is LGHNA and CDR2 YNFKEQ. CDR3 loop: CASSRTGQAYEQYF. The CDR3 nucleotides are TGTGCCAGCAGCCGAACGGGACAGGCCTACGAGCAGTACTTC.

The chain uses TRBV7-2 and TRBJ2-5; D is undetermined. With 6 bases removed from V and 5 bases from J, the gap between germline ends came to 13 bases. The CDR3 totals 13 residues. The germline gives CDR1 SGHTA, CDR2 FQGNSA. CDR3 coding DNA: TGTGCCAGCAGTGCACCCGTCCTGGAGACCCAGTACTTC. Translating it yields CASSAPVLETQYF.

This chain connects TRBV4-2 to TRBJ2-5, with D perhaps TRBD2 (5 bases). V was clipped by 1 base and J by 1 base, with 10 bases between them. The CDR3 length is 15 residues. The V gene's germline CDR1 is LGHNA and CDR2 YNFKEQ. For the CDR3, the DNA is TGTGCCAGCAGCCAAGGGAGCAGCGGCCAAGAGACCCAGTACTTC. It codes for CASSQGSSGQETQYF.

This clonotype appeared a few times. The rearrangement links TRBV29-1 to TRBJ1-2, with TRBD1 matching over 9 bases. CDR1 and CDR2 from the germline V gene are SQVTM and ANQGSEA. The CDR3 runs to 13 residues. The J segment lost 5 bases and the V segment lost 7 bases, leaving 8 bases of the junction unmatched. The CDR3 sequence: CSALGTGWYGYTF. The CDR3 region has the DNA TGCAGCGCCCTCGGGACAGGGTGGTATGGCTACACCTTC.

This chain links TRBV5-5 with TRBJ2-2; D unresolved. Germline-derived CDR1 and CDR2 are SGHKS and YYEKEE (reference sequence). Trimming cost V 3 bases and J 0 bases, with 15 bases left between them. The CDR3 spans 17 residues. The CDR3 loop reads CASSYRAGLANTGELFF. The CDR3 DNA sequence: TGTGCCAGCAGCTACCGCGCAGGCCTAGCGAACACCGGGGAGCTGTTTTTT.

V gene TRBV6-5 combines with J gene TRBJ2-3, with D unclear. The germline CDR1 and CDR2 sequences are MNHEY and SVGAGI. The CDR3 runs to 13 residues. V shed 0 bases and J shed 7 bases, with 8 bases lying between them. CDR3 residues: CASSYSRANTQYF. The CDR3 region has the DNA TGTGCCAGCAGTTACTCGCGAGCAAATACGCAGTATTTT.

The table lists this clonotype with a few counts. The gene calls are TRBV20-1 and TRBJ2-3, with TRBD2 matching 13 bases. V gave up 6 bases and J gave up 4 bases; unmatched junction bases: 7. Germline values: CDR1 DFQATT, CDR2 SNEGSKA (reference sequence). The CDR3 contains 15 residues. CDR3 DNA sequence: TGCAGTGCCTATTCCGGGACTAGCGGGGCAGATACGCAGTATTTT. Its protein is CSAYSGTSGADTQYF.